This T cell receptor (beta chain) was observed in a study of cytomegalovirus exposure and HLA in healthy donors. The overall study: When about 400 donors were genotyped, 80% to 90% of them were found to fall in the Caucasian-associated ancestry cluster.

Study-level results: Being indistinguishable, some V segments were excluded, TRBV6-2 and TRBV6-3 among them. CMV antigen specificity was confirmed in vitro for a few CMV-associated chains. It is likely that the observed cluster of highly shared sequence variants was a sequencing artifact.

Remarks on this clone: Antigen: not known.

The PCR used 60 Vbeta and 13 Jbeta primers. The data were produced by immunoSEQ multiplex PCR, yet TCRdb's version contains in-frame clones alone and is incomplete. The top ten clones hold over 2% of a sample with 85,000 to 95,000 clones, approximately 7.1% of them seen once. The V end lost 7 bases, the J end lost 2 bases, and 11 bases lay between the germline ends. Per the germline V gene, CDR1 is SNHLY and CDR2 is FYNNEI. The CDR3 contains 13 residues. The chain is built from TRBV2 and TRBJ1-1; D remains ambiguous. The specimen sequenced was PBMCs. The clonotype originates from a man aged 45-65 years in good health and CMV-seronegative. The chain's CDR3 is CASIRDGNTEAFF. The CDR3 DNA reads TGTGCCAGCATTCGGGATGGAAACACTGAAGCTTTCTTT.